Below, 26 T cell receptor beta chains from the same sample are listed, as sequenced in a study of regulatory T cells in long-lasting Graves disease. The time point here: newly diagnosed GD, antithyroid drugs for less than 3 months. The TCR library was made from RNA that had been extracted from PBMCs in TRIzol. CDR3 regions were amplified by Arm-PCR using iRepertoire HTBI primers to build TCR beta libraries. One entry per CDR3 protein, called by TCRdb with MiXCR from the multiplex PCR reads. The data contain 550,000 to 600,000 distinct CDR3 sequences, around 16% of them singletons. These same data were also listed under a study on T cells in Graves' hyperthyroidism and ophthalmopathy.

The input for sequencing was peripheral blood mononuclear cells (PBMCs), taken at new diagnosis, from a patient treated with antithyroid drugs. The receptors here all came from a man aged 18 to 29 with Graves disease.

This clonotype turned up a few times. V and J are TRBV11-2 and TRBJ1-4; D remains unclear. Looked up from germline, CDR1 is SGHAT and CDR2 is FQNNGV. V shed 1 base and J shed 0 bases, with 9 bases lying between them. The CDR3 length is 16 residues. The CDR3 protein is CASSLGGSATNEKLFF. The CDR3 DNA follows: TGTGCCAGCAGCTTAGGAGGTTCTGCAACTAATGAAAAACTGTTTTTT.

This clonotype was counted between two and nine times. CDR3 sequence reads: CSARRAGGNEKLFF. CDR3 bases: TGCAGTGCAAGGAGGGCAGGGGGTAATGAAAAACTGTTTTTT. The chain combines TRBV20-1 with TRBJ1-4; TRBD1 matches at 7 bases. The CDR3 has 14 amino acids. The germline gives CDR1 DFQATT, CDR2 SNEGSKA (reference sequence). V was clipped by 6 bases and J by 4 bases; unmatched bases: 8.

J is TRBJ2-1 and V is TRBV2; D might be TRBD1 or TRBD2, each matching 5 bases. Germline values: CDR1 SNHLY, CDR2 FYNNEI. The CDR3 extends over 12 amino acids. V was clipped by 6 bases and J by 6 bases, with 9 bases between them. The CDR3 DNA is TGTGCCAGCAGCGTAGGGACCAATGAGCAGTTCTTC. This sequence encodes CASSVGTNEQFF.

This clonotype was detected a few times. The J gene is TRBJ1-6, the V gene TRBV30, with D possibly TRBD1 on 6 matching bases. V lost 8 bases, J lost 7 bases, and 15 bases lay in between. Germline V gene data show CDR1 as GTSNPN and CDR2 as SVGIG (reference sequence). The length of the CDR3 is 13 residues. The CDR3 DNA follows: TGTGCCGGAAGACGGGGGCCGAATTCACCCCTCCACTTT. This codes for CAGRRGPNSPLHF.

This chain joins TRBV6-5 and TRBJ2-1; possible D gene TRBD2, 6 bases. The CDR3 loop spans 18 amino acids. CDR1 is MNHEY, CDR2 SVGAGI, per germline. The V and J ends lost 2 bases and 3 bases respectively, with 20 bases between them. CDR3 residues: CASSYPTGADRHYNEQFF. CDR3 DNA: TGTGCCAGCAGTTACCCGACGGGAGCGGATCGTCACTACAATGAGCAGTTCTTC.

Many counts were recorded for this clonotype. The rearrangement joins TRBV28 to TRBJ2-1, with D unclear. CDR3 size: 14 residues. V was shortened by 5 bases and J by 9 bases, with 17 bases between the two germline ends. Germline values: CDR1 MDHEN, CDR2 SYDVKM. The CDR3, as DNA: TGTGCCAGCAGTAGCCCAAACCTCAATTCTGAGCAGTTCTTC. This codes for CASSSPNLNSEQFF.

V usage is TRBV24-1 and J usage is TRBJ2-5; 8 nucleotides agree with TRBD1. This CDR3 is built from 15 residues. V lost 6 bases, J lost 5 bases, and 10 bases stayed unmatched. CDR1 KGHDR and CDR2 SFDVKD come from the germline V gene. CDR3 sequence (DNA): TGTGCCACCAGTACCATCCAGGGGGCCGGGGAGACCCAGTACTTC. It specifies CATSTIQGAGETQYF.

V usage is TRBV11-2 and J usage is TRBJ1-2; TRBD1 might be the D (5 bases). This CDR3 has 14 amino acids. Germline V lookup: CDR1 SGHAT, CDR2 FQNNGV. The V end lost 6 bases, the J end lost 4 bases, and 15 bases lay between the germline ends. CDR3 bases: TGTGCCAGCAGTCCTGGACACACCTTCTATGGCTACACCTTC. It specifies CASSPGHTFYGYTF.

This chain connects TRBV25-1 to TRBJ2-7, with TRBD2 as a possible D gene (6 bases). The V gene's germline CDR1 is MGHDK and CDR2 SYGVNS. The CDR3 totals 17 residues. V lost 8 bases, J lost 0 bases, and 23 bases lay in between. CDR3: CASEGRYDYVNSYEQYF. The CDR3 coding sequence is TGTGCCAGCGAAGGGAGGTATGACTACGTGAACTCCTACGAGCAGTACTTC.

This clonotype was picked up a small number of times. The chain uses TRBV9 and TRBJ2-1, with 7 bases identical to TRBD2. Germline V gives CDR1 SGDLS, CDR2 YYNGEE. The CDR3 runs to 16 residues. J lost 5 bases, V lost 2 bases, and 10 bases had no gene match. In DNA form, the CDR3 reads TGTGCCAGCAGCGTGGGTGGGAGGGTTTTAGACAATGAGCAGTTCTTC. Translation: CASSVGGRVLDNEQFF.

In its sample, this clonotype was seen many times. The chain combines TRBV20-1 with TRBJ2-3; maybe TRBD1 (7 bases). Trimming removed 1 base from V and 4 bases from J, with 12 bases in between. The CDR3 sequence is 14 residues long. CDR1 and CDR2 (germline): DFQATT, SNEGSKA (reference sequence). CDR3: CSARGQGGADTQYF. In nucleotides, the CDR3 is TGCAGTGCTAGAGGTCAGGGGGGCGCAGATACGCAGTATTTT.

This clonotype was counted ten times or more. The chain carries TRBV5-4 and TRBJ2-7; 8 positions match TRBD1. Germline trimming cut 4 bases from V and 5 bases from J; bases unmatched to any gene: 8. From germline, CDR1 is SGHNT and CDR2 YYREEE (reference sequence). The CDR3 consists of 14 residues. CDR3 amino acids: CASSITTGVDEQYF. CDR3 bases: TGTGCCAGCAGCATAACGACAGGGGTCGACGAGCAGTACTTC.

This chain connects TRBV5-1 to TRBJ2-7; unclear D gene. Germline loops: CDR1 SGHRS, CDR2 YFSETQ. The CDR3 is 13 residues long. V gave up 0 bases and J gave up 5 bases, with 9 bases separating them. For the CDR3, the DNA is TGCGCCAGCAGCTTGGGGGAATCCCACGAGCAGTACTTC. It specifies CASSLGESHEQYF.

This clonotype was seen ten or more times. The CDR3 is CASSLRGAGELFF. The CDR3 coding sequence is TGTGCCAGCAGTTTGAGGGGAGCCGGGGAGCTGTTTTTT. V gene TRBV27 combines with J gene TRBJ2-2; the D gene could be TRBD1 or TRBD2 (5 bases each). V lost 3 bases and J 6 bases, leaving 8 bases between the germline ends. CDR1 is MNHEY, CDR2 SMNVEV, per germline (reference sequence). This CDR3 is 13 amino acids long.

This clonotype was found many times. The chain recombines TRBV5-1 with TRBJ2-7, with 11 bases aligning to TRBD2. V lost 4 bases, J lost 3 bases, and 3 bases stayed unmatched. Germline lookup yields CDR1 SGHRS and CDR2 YFSETQ. CDR3 length: 14 residues. CDR3 loop: CASSGTSGNYEQYF. The CDR3 bases are TGCGCCAGCAGCGGGACTAGCGGAAACTACGAGCAGTACTTC.

This clonotype came up many times. V and J are TRBV12-5 and TRBJ2-5, with 7 positions matching TRBD1. V dropped 4 bases and J dropped 1; count of bases not matched to a gene: 6. CDR1 is LGHNT, CDR2 FRNRAP, per germline. The CDR3 is made up of 15 amino acids. CDR3 protein: CASGSQTGPQETQYF. The CDR3 bases are TGTGCTAGTGGTTCCCAGACAGGGCCCCAAGAGACCCAGTACTTC. Complete variable domain (other parts from reference TRBV12-5 and TRBJ2-5): DARVTQTPRHKVTEMGQEVTMRCQPILGHNTVFWYRQTMMQGLELLAYFRNRAPLDDSGMPKDRFSAEMPDATLATLKIQPSEPRDSAVYFCASGSQTGPQETQYFGPGTRLLVL.

As for this clonotype: It is likely a read error: a sequence one base away is far more abundant. The gene calls are TRBV12-3 or TRBV12-4 and TRBJ2-3, with unresolved D. The J call may not be correct, given that the DNA end is closer to TRBJ2-1. The CDR3 consists of 17 residues. CDR3 residues: CASTLSVGRRSSYEQFF. CDR3 nucleotides: TGTGCCAGCACCCTGTCGGTGGGCCGACGGAGCTCCTACGAGCAGTTCTTC.

This clonotype has a count of ten or more. This chain links TRBV27 with TRBJ2-7; TRBD1 matches at 10 bases. Losses at the gene ends were 8 bases for V and 6 bases for J; bases not matched to a gene: 4. Germline V lookup: CDR1 MNHEY, CDR2 SMNVEV (reference sequence). The CDR3 has 12 amino acids. The CDR3 coding sequence is TGTGCCAGCCGGGACAGGGGTATCGAGCAGTACTTC. Amino acid sequence: CASRDRGIEQYF.

This clonotype occurred many times. The chain has TRBV7-8 and TRBJ2-1; TRBD2 matches at 8 bases. The V gene's germline CDR1 is SGHVS and CDR2 FQNEAQ. J lost 7 bases, V lost 4 bases, and 6 bases had no gene match. This CDR3 comprises 14 residues. The CDR3 is CASSSRLARNEQFF. Written as DNA, the CDR3 is TGTGCCAGCAGCTCGCGACTAGCGCGTAATGAGCAGTTCTTC.

Comment on this clonotype: A far larger clone is off by one base, so a read error is likely. The chain employs TRBV7-9 and TRBJ2-1; the match to TRBD2 covers 7 bases. The CDR3 length is 15 residues. Germline-derived CDR1 and CDR2 are SEHNR and FQNEAQ (reference sequence). This chain's CDR3 is CASSFGGSVYNEEFF. The CDR3 DNA is TGTGCCAGCAGCTTCGGCGGGAGTGTCTACAATGAGGAGTTCTTC.

CDR3 DNA: TGTGCCAGCCTCGCTTACACCGGGGAGCTGTTTTTT. This translates into CASLAYTGELFF. V is TRBV25-1 and J is TRBJ2-2; unclear D gene. CDR3 length equals 12 residues. V dropped 8 bases and J dropped 3 bases, with 7 bases sitting between them. Germline V CDR1 and CDR2: MGHDK, SYGVNS.

This clonotype was recorded a few times. The V gene is TRBV2, the J gene TRBJ2-3; TRBD2 might be the D (7 bases). From germline, CDR1 is SNHLY and CDR2 FYNNEI. Trimming pared 0 bases from V and 5 bases from J, leaving 21 bases between. The CDR3 is 18 residues long. The CDR3 nucleotides read TGTGCCAGCAGTGAAGCTCCCGGGGGCGCGGGGGCCCAAGATACGCAGTATTTT. Translating gives CASSEAPGGAGAQDTQYF.

This clonotype has ten or more counts. V usage is TRBV2 and J usage is TRBJ2-2; D is unresolved. Trimming cost V 5 bases and J 6 bases, with 10 bases left between them. The V gene's germline CDR1 is SNHLY and CDR2 FYNNEI. The CDR3 sequence is 13 residues long. For the CDR3, the DNA is TGTGCCAGCAGTCTGGGTGTCGCCGGGGAGCTGTTTTTT. It translates to CASSLGVAGELFF. Full variable domain (missing parts from reference TRBV2 and TRBJ2-2): EPEVTQTPSHQVTQMGQEVILRCVPISNHLYFYWYRQILGQKVEFLVSFYNNEISEKSEIFDDQFSVERPDGSNFTLKIRSTKLEDSAMYFCASSLGVAGELFFGEGSRLTVL.

This clonotype came up a few times. The J gene is TRBJ1-2, the V gene TRBV7-9, with a weak D call TRBD1 (5 bases). V lost 5 bases and J 4 bases, leaving 17 bases between the germline ends. The CDR3 runs 15 residues. Germline V CDR1 and CDR2: SEHNR, FQNEAQ (reference sequence). The CDR3 DNA reads as TGTGCCAGCAGCGGGAGCCGGGGACCCTTCTATGGCTACACCTTC. Its translation: CASSGSRGPFYGYTF. The entire variable domain, with the rest obtained from reference TRBV7-9 and TRBJ1-2, is as follows: DTGVSQNPRHKITKRGQNVTFRCDPISEHNRLYWYRQTLGQGPEFLTYFQNEAQLEKSRLLSDRFSAERPKGSFSTLEIQRTEQGDSAMYLCASSGSRGPFYGYTFGSGTRLTVV.

This clonotype showed up many times. The chain links TRBV28 to TRBJ1-1; D gene unclear. From germline, CDR1 is MDHEN and CDR2 SYDVKM. V was clipped by 2 bases and J by 1 base, with 5 bases between them. The CDR3 is 13 residues long. The CDR3 nucleotides read TGTGCCAGCAGTTTAGCCAAGAACACTGAAGCTTTCTTT. Residues: CASSLAKNTEAFF. The full variable domain, its missing parts supplied by reference TRBV28 and TRBJ1-1, is DVKVTQSSRYLVKRTGEKVFLECVQDMDHENMFWYRQDPGLGLRLIYFSYDVKMKEKGDIPEGYSVSREKKERFSLILESASTNQTSMYLCASSLAKNTEAFFGQGTRLTVV.

At least ten counts were recorded for this clonotype. One junction end does not reproduce the germline sequence, and a read error may be involved. The chain is built from TRBV20-1 and TRBJ2-5; either TRBD1 or TRBD2 may fit D (5 bases each). The CDR3 runs 11 residues. Germline V gene sequence: CDR1 DFQATT, CDR2 SNEGSKA (reference sequence). CDR3 protein: CSSRDRRAQYF. CDR3 nucleotides: TGCAGTTCTAGGGACCGTCGGGCCCAGTACTTC.